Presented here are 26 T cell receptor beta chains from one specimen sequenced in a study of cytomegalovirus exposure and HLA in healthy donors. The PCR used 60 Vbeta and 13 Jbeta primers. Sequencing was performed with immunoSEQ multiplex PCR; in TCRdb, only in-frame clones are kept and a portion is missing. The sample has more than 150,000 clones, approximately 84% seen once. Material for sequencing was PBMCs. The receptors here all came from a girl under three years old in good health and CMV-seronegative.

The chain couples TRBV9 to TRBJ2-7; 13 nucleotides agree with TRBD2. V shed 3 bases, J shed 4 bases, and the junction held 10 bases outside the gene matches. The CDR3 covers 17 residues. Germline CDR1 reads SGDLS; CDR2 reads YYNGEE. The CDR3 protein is CASSAGWTSGGDYEQYF. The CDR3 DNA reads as TGTGCCAGCAGCGCCGGGTGGACTAGCGGGGGAGATTACGAGCAGTACTTC.

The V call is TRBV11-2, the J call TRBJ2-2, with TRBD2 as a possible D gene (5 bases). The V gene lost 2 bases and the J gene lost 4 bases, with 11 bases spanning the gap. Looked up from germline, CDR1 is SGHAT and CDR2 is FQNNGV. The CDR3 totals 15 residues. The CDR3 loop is CASSLSGLVTGELFF. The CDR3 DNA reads TGTGCCAGCAGCTTAAGCGGCCTAGTCACCGGGGAGCTGTTTTTT.

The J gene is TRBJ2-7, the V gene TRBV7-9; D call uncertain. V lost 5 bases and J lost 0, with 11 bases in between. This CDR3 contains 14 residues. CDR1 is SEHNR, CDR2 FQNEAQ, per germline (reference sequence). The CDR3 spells CASSPHMASYEQYF. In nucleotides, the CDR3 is TGTGCCAGCAGCCCCCATATGGCCTCCTACGAGCAGTACTTC. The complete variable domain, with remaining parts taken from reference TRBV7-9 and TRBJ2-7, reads DTGVSQNPRHKITKRGQNVTFRCDPISEHNRLYWYRQTLGQGPEFLTYFQNEAQLEKSRLLSDRFSAERPKGSFSTLEIQRTEQGDSAMYLCASSPHMASYEQYFGPGTRLTVT.

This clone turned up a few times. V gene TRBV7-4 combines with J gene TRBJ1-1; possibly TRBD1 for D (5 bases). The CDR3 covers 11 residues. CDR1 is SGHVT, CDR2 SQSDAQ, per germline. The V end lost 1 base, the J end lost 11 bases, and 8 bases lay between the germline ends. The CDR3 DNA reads TGTGCCAGCAGCTTAGAGGGGCAGGCTTTCTTT. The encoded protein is CASSLEGQAFF.

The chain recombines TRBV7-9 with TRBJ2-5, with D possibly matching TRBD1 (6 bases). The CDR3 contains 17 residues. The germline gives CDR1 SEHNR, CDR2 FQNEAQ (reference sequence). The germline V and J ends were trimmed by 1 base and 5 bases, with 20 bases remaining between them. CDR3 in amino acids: CASSLELRSGGRETQYF. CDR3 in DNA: TGTGCCAGCAGCTTAGAACTTAGGAGTGGGGGCAGGGAGACCCAGTACTTC.

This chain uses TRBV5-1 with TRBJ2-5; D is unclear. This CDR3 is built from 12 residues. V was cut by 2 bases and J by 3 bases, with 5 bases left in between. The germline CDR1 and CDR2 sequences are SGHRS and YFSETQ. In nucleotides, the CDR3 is TGCGCCAGCAGCTTCGGTAAAGAGACCCAGTACTTC. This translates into CASSFGKETQYF.

CDR3 nucleotides: TGTGCCAGCAGCTCTTCTCAAGGGGTAACTGAGCAGTTCTTC. Translated, it gives CASSSSQGVTEQFF. This chain joins TRBV13 and TRBJ2-1; D may be TRBD1 (5 bases). Per germline, CDR1 PRHDT and CDR2 FYEKMQ (reference sequence). The V end lost 4 bases, the J end lost 9 bases, and 16 bases lay between the germline ends. The CDR3 totals 14 residues.

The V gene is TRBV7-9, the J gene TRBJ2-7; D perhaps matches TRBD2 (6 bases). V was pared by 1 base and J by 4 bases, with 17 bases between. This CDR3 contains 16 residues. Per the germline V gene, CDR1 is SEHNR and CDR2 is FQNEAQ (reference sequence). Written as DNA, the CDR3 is TGTGCCAGCAGCTTAGAAACGGGAGAAATTGGTTACGAGCAGTACTTC. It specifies CASSLETGEIGYEQYF.

The CDR3 sequence is CASSWSSYEQYF. CDR3 sequence (DNA): TGTGCCAGCAGCTGGAGCTCCTACGAGCAGTACTTC. The chain carries TRBV13 and TRBJ2-7, with D uncertain. Looked up from germline, CDR1 is PRHDT and CDR2 is FYEKMQ (reference sequence). The CDR3 extends over 12 amino acids. With 4 bases removed from V and 0 bases from J, the gap between germline ends came to 4 bases.

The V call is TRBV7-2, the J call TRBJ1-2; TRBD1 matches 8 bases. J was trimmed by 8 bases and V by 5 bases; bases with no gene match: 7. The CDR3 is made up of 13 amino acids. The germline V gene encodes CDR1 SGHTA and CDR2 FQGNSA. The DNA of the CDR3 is TGTGCCAGCAGCCCCAGACAGGGGAGAGGCTACACCTTC. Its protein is CASSPRQGRGYTF.

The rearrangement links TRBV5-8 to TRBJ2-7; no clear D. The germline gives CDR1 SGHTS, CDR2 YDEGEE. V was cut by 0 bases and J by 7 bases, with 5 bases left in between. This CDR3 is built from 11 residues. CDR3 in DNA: TGTGCCAGCAGCTTGGGCAGAGAGCAGTACTTC. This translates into CASSLGREQYF.

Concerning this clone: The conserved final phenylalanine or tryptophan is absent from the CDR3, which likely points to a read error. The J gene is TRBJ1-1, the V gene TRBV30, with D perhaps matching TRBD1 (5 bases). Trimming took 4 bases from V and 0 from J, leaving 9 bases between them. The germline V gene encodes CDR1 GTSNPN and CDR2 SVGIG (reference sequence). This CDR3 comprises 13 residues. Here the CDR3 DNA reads TGTGCCTGGAAGACAGCTTTGAACACTGAAGCTTTCCTT. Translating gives CAWKTALNTEAFL.

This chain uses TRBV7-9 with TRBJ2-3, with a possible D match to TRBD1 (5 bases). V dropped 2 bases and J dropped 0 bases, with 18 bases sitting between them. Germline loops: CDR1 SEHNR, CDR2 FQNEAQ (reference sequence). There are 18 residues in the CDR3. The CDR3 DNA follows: TGTGCCAGCAGCTTAAGGCCGGGTCGGACACCTAGCACAGATACGCAGTATTTT. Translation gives CASSLRPGRTPSTDTQYF.

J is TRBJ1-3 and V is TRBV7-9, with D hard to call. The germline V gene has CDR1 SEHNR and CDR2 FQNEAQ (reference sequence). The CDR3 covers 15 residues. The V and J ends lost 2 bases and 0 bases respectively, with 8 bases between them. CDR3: CASSLTTRSGNTIYF. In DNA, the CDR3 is TGTGCCAGCAGCTTAACTACACGCTCTGGAAACACCATATATTTT. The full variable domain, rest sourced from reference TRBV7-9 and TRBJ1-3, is DTGVSQNPRHKITKRGQNVTFRCDPISEHNRLYWYRQTLGQGPEFLTYFQNEAQLEKSRLLSDRFSAERPKGSFSTLEIQRTEQGDSAMYLCASSLTTRSGNTIYFGEGSWLTVV.

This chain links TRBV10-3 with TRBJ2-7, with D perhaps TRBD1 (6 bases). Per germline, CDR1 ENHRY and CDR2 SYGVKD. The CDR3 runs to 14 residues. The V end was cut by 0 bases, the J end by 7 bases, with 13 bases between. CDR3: CAISESAGEGEQYF. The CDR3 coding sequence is TGTGCCATCAGTGAGTCGGCAGGGGAAGGGGAGCAGTACTTC.

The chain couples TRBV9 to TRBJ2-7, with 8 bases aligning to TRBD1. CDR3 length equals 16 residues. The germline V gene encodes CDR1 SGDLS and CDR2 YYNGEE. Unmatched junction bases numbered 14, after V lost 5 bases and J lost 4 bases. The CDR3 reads CASSEGYTRTGYEQYF. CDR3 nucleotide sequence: TGTGCCAGCAGTGAAGGCTATACTCGGACAGGGTACGAGCAGTACTTC.

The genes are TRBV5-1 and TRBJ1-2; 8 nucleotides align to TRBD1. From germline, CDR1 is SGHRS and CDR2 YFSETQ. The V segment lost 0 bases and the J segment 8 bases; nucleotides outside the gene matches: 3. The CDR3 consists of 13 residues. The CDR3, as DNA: TGCGCCAGCAGCTTGGGGGACAGGTCCGGCTACACCTTC. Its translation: CASSLGDRSGYTF.

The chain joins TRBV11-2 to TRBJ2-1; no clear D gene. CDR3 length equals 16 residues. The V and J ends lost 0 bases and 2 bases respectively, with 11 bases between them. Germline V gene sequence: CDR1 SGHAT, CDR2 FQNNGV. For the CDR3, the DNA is TGTGCCAGCAGCTTAGATCTGCTAGTCCCCTACAATGAGCAGTTCTTC. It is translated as CASSLDLLVPYNEQFF.

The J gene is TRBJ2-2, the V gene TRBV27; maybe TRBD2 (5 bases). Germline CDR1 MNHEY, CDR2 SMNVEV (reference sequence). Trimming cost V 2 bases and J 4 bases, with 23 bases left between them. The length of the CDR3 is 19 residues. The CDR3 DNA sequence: TGTGCCAGCAGTTTAATGGCCCGAGGGCCTGTCGGAGGCACCGGGGAGCTGTTTTTT. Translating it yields CASSLMARGPVGGTGELFF.

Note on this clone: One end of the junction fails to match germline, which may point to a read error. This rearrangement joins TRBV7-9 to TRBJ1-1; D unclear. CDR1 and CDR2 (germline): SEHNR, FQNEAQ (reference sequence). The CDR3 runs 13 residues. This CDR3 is CSSSDGGNTEAFF. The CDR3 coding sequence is TGTTCCAGCAGCGATGGAGGGAACACTGAAGCTTTCTTT. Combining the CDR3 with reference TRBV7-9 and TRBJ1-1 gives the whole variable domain DTGVSQNPRHKITKRGQNVTFRCDPISEHNRLYWYRQTLGQGPEFLTYFQNEAQLEKSRLLSDRFSAERPKGSFSTLEIQRTEQGDSAMYLCSSSDGGNTEAFFGQGTRLTVV.

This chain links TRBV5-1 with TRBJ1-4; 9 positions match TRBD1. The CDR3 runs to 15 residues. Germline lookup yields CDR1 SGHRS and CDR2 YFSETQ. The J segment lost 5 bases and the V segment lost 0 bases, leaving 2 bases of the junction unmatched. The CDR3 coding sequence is TGCGCCAGCAGCTTGGACGGGACAGGGAATGAAAAACTGTTTTTT. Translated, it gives CASSLDGTGNEKLFF.

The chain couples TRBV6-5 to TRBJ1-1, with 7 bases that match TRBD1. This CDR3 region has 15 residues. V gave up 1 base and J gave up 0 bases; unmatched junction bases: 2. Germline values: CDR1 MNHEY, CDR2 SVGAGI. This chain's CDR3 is CASSYWDSLNTEAFF. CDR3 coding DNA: TGTGCCAGCAGTTACTGGGACAGCTTGAACACTGAAGCTTTCTTT.

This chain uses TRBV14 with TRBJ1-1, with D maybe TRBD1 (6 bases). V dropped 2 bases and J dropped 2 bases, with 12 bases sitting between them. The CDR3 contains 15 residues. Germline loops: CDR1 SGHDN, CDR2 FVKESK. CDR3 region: CASSQLGTPNTEAFF. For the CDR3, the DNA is TGTGCCAGCAGCCAACTTGGGACACCCAACACTGAAGCTTTCTTT.

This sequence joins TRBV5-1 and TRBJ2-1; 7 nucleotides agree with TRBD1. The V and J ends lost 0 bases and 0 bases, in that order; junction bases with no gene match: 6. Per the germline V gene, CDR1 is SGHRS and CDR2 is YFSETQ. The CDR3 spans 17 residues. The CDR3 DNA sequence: TGCGCCAGCAGCTTGGCAACGGGACAGTTCTCCTACAATGAGCAGTTCTTC. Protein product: CASSLATGQFSYNEQFF.

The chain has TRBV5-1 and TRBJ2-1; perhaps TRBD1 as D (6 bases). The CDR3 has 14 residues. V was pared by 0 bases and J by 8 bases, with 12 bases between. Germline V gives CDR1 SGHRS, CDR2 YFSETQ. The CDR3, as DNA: TGCGCCAGCAGCTTGGAAGGCAGGGGCTATGAGCAGTTCTTC. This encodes CASSLEGRGYEQFF.

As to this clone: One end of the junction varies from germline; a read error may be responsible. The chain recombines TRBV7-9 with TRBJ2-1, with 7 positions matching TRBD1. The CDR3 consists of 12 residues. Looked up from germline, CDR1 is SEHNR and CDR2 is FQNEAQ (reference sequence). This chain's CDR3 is CSSSVDREEQFF. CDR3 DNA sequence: TGTTCCAGCAGCGTCGACAGGGAGGAGCAGTTCTTC.